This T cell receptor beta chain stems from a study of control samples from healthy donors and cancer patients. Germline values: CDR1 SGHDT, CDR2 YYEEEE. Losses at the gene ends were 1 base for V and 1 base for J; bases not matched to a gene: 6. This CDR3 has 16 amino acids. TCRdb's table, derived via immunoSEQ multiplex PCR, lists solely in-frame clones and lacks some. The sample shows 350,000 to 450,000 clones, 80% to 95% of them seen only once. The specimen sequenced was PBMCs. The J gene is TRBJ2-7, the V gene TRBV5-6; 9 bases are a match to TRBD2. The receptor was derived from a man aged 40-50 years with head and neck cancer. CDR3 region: CASSLFPSGRSYEQYF. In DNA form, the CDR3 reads TGTGCCAGCAGCTTGTTCCCAAGCGGGAGGTCCTACGAGCAGTACTTC. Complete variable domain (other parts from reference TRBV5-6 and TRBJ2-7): DAGVTQSPTHLIKTRGQQVTLRCSPKSGHDTVSWYQQALGQGPQFIFQYYEEEERQRGNFPDRFSGHQFPNYSSELNVNALLLGDSALYLCASSLFPSGRSYEQYFGPGTRLTVT.